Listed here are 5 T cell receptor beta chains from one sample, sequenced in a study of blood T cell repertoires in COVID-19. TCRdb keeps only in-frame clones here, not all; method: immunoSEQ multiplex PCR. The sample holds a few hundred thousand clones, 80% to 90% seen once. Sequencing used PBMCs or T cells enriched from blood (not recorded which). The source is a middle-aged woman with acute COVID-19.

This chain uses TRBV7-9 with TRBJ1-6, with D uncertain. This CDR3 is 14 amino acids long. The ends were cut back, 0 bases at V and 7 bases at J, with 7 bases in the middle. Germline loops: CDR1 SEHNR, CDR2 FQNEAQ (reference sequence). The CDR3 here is CASSLASLNSPLHF. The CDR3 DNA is TGTGCCAGCAGCTTAGCCTCTCTGAATTCACCCCTCCACTTT.

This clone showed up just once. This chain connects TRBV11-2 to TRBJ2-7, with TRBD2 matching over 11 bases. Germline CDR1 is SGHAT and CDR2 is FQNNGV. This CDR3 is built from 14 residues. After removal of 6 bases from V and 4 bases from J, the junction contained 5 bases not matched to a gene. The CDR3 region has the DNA TGTGCCAGCAGTTATGGACTAGCGGGTTACGAGCAGTACTTC. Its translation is CASSYGLAGYEQYF.

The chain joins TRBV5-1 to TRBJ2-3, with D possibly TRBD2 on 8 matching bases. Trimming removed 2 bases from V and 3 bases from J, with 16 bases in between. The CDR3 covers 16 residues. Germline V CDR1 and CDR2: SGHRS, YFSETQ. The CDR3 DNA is TGCGCCAGCAGCTTCGGGAGGGGGCGGGAGACAGATACGCAGTATTTT. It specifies CASSFGRGRETDTQYF.

The CDR3, as DNA: TGTGCCAGCAGTCCTATGGGACAGGGGGGCACTGAAGCTTTCTTT. It specifies CASSPMGQGGTEAFF. The chain is built from TRBV28 and TRBJ1-1; TRBD1 matches at 11 bases. This CDR3 has 15 amino acids. After removal of 5 bases from V and 4 bases from J, the junction contained 6 bases not matched to a gene. Germline-derived CDR1 and CDR2 are MDHEN and SYDVKM. The whole variable domain, remainder taken from reference TRBV28 and TRBJ1-1, is DVKVTQSSRYLVKRTGEKVFLECVQDMDHENMFWYRQDPGLGLRLIYFSYDVKMKEKGDIPEGYSVSREKKERFSLILESASTNQTSMYLCASSPMGQGGTEAFFGQGTRLTVV.

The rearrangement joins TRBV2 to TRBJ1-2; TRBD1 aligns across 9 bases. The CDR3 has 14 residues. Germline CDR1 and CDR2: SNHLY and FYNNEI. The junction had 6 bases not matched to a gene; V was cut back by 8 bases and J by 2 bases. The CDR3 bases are TGTGCCAGCCGACGGACAGGGGCAAACTATGGCTACACCTTC. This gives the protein CASRRTGANYGYTF.